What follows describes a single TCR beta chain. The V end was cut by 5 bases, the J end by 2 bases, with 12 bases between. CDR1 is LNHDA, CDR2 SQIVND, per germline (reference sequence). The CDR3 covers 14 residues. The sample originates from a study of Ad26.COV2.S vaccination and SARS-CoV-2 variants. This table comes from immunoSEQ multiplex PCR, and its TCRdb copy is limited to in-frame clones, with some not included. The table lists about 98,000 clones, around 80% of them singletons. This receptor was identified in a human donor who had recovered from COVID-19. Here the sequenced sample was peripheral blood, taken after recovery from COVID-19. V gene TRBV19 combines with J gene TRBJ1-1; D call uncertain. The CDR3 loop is CASSPRRQNTEAFF. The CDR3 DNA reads TGTGCCAGTAGTCCGCGGAGGCAAAACACTGAAGCTTTCTTT.